One and the same sample provided the 9 T cell receptor beta chains below, sequenced in a study of cytomegalovirus exposure and HLA in healthy donors. Primers: 60 Vbeta forward and 13 Jbeta reverse. TCRdb's table, derived via immunoSEQ multiplex PCR, lists solely in-frame clones and lacks some. The profile covers roughly 250,000 clones, with 80% appearing a single time and about 0.28% taken by the ten largest. The source material was PBMCs. Source of these receptors: a girl aged 2-9 years in good health and CMV-seronegative.

This clone was seen only once. The rearrangement uses TRBV20-1 and TRBJ1-1; D is unresolved. V gave up 7 bases and J gave up 6 bases, with 12 bases separating them. The CDR3 has 11 residues. The germline gives CDR1 DFQATT, CDR2 SNEGSKA (reference sequence). The CDR3 region is CSVRVLPEAFF. CDR3 DNA: TGCAGTGTTCGGGTATTACCTGAAGCTTTCTTT.

The chain couples TRBV2 to TRBJ2-3; perhaps TRBD1 as D (5 bases). CDR1 is SNHLY and CDR2 is FYNNEI in the germline V gene. This CDR3 spans 14 amino acids. With 5 bases removed from V and 6 bases from J, the gap between germline ends came to 15 bases. This chain's CDR3 is CASSRQSTLDTQYF. The CDR3 DNA follows: TGTGCCAGCAGTCGACAGTCCACATTGGATACGCAGTATTTT.

The rearrangement links TRBV7-9 to TRBJ2-1; 9 nucleotides match TRBD2. J lost 9 bases, V lost 4 bases, and 4 bases had no gene match. CDR1 is SEHNR and CDR2 is FQNEAQ in the germline V gene (reference sequence). The CDR3 covers 13 residues. The CDR3 loop is CASSSIAGVEQFF. The DNA of the CDR3 is TGTGCCAGCAGCTCCATAGCGGGAGTTGAGCAGTTCTTC.

The chain has TRBV7-3 and TRBJ2-3, with TRBD2 as a possible D gene (5 bases). The V end was cut by 5 bases, the J end by 0 bases, with 9 bases between. This CDR3 comprises 14 residues. Germline CDR1 SGHTA, CDR2 FQGTGA. The CDR3 protein is CASSRGFSTDTQYF. The CDR3 DNA is TGTGCCAGCAGCCGCGGGTTCAGCACAGATACGCAGTATTTT.

The rearrangement links TRBV7-9 to TRBJ2-7; weak D call: TRBD2 (5 bases). This CDR3 comprises 13 residues. Germline V CDR1 and CDR2: SEHNR, FQNEAQ (reference sequence). Trimming left V 5 bases short and J 3 bases short, with 11 bases between. CDR3 loop: CASSIGRDYEQYF. Written as DNA, the CDR3 is TGTGCCAGCAGCATCGGTCGGGACTACGAGCAGTACTTC.

This chain uses TRBV5-4 with TRBJ1-6, with 8 bases matching TRBD1. The germline CDR1 and CDR2 sequences are SGHNT and YYREEE (reference sequence). This CDR3 has 15 residues. The V gene end was trimmed by 3 bases and the J gene end by 12 bases; junction bases not matched to a gene: 11. The CDR3 loop reads CASSSSGTGRRPLHF. The CDR3 coding sequence is TGTGCCAGCAGCTCGTCCGGGACAGGCCGTCGACCCCTCCACTTT.

This chain links TRBV19 with TRBJ1-5, with D possibly being TRBD1 (6 bases). The V gene's germline CDR1 is LNHDA and CDR2 SQIVND (reference sequence). V dropped 4 bases and J dropped 3 bases, with 16 bases sitting between them. The CDR3 has 16 amino acids. CDR3: CASSTTQQGYNQPQHF. The CDR3 DNA sequence: TGTGCCAGTAGTACAACTCAACAGGGTTACAATCAGCCCCAGCATTTT.

The V call is TRBV25-1, the J call TRBJ2-1; no firm D call. The germline V gene has CDR1 MGHDK and CDR2 SYGVNS. This CDR3 is 13 amino acids long. V lost 3 bases and J 9 bases, leaving 12 bases between the germline ends. The CDR3 DNA sequence: TGTGCCAGCAGTGAGCACCGCCTAAGTGAGCAGTTCTTC. Amino acids: CASSEHRLSEQFF.

The DNA for the CDR3 is TGCGCCAGCAGCCAAGTGACTCTCAATCAGCCCCAGCATTTT. This translates into CASSQVTLNQPQHF. The chain carries TRBV4-1 and TRBJ1-5; no clear D. The CDR3 sequence is 14 residues long. CDR1 is MGHRA and CDR2 is YSYEKL in the germline V gene. V was cut by 1 base and J by 3 bases, with 7 bases left in between.